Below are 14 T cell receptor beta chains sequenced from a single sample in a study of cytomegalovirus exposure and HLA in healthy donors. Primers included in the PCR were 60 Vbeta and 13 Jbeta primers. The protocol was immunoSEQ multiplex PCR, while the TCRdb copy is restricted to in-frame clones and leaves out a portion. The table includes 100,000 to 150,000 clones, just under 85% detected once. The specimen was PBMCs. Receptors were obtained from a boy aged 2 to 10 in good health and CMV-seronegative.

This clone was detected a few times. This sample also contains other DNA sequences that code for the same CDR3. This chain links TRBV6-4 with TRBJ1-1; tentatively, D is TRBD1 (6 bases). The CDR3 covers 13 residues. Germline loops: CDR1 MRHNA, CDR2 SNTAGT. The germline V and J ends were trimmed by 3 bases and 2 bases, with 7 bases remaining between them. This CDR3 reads CASSEGANTEAFF. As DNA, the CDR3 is TGTGCCAGCAGTGAGGGGGCAAACACTGAAGCTTTCTTT.

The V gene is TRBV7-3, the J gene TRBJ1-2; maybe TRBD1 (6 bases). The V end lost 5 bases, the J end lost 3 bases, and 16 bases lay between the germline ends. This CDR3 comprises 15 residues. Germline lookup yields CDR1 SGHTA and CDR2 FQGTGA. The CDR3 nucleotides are TGTGCCAGCAGCCCAAGGGGGGGCGAGGACTATGGCTACACCTTC. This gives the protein CASSPRGGEDYGYTF.

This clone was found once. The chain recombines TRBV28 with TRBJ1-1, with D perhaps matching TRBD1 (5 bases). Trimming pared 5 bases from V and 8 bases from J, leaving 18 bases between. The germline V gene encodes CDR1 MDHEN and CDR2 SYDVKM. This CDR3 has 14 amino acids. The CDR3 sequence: CASSPPKGVGEAFF. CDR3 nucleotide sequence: TGTGCCAGCAGTCCCCCGAAAGGGGTGGGGGAAGCTTTCTTT.

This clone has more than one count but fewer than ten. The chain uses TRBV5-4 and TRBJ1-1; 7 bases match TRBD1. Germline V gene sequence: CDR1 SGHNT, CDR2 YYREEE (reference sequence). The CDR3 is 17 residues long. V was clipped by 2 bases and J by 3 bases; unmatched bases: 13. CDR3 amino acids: CASSFGIVFQGDTEAFF. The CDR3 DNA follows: TGTGCCAGCAGCTTCGGAATAGTGTTTCAGGGGGACACTGAAGCTTTCTTT.

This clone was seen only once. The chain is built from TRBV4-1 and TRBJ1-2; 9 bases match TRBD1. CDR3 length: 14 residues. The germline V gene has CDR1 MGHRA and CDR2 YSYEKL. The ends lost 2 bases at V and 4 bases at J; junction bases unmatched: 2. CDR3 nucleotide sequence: TGCGCCAGCAGCCAAACAGGGGGCTTCTATGGCTACACCTTC. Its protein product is CASSQTGGFYGYTF.

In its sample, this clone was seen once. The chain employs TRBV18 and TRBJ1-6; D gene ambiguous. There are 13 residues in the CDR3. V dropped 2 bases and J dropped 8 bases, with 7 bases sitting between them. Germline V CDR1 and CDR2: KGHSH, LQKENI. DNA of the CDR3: TGTGCCAGCTCACCATCCCGTGATTCACCCCTCCACTTT. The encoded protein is CASSPSRDSPLHF.

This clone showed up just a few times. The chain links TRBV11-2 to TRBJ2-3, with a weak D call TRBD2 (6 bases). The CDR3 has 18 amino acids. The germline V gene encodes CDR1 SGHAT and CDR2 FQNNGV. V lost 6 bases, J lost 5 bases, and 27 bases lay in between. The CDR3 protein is CASSLLAGTSSSGDTQYF. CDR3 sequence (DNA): TGTGCCAGCAGTCTACTAGCCGGGACTTCCTCTTCTGGAGATACGCAGTATTTT.

The chain's CDR3 is CASSLGRGLGLNTEAFF. CDR3 in DNA: TGTGCCAGCAGCTTAGGAAGAGGGCTTGGGTTGAACACTGAAGCTTTCTTT. The chain has TRBV7-9 and TRBJ1-1; no definite D call. The CDR3 is made up of 17 amino acids. With 1 base removed from V and 0 bases from J, the gap between germline ends came to 15 bases. The germline V gene encodes CDR1 SEHNR and CDR2 FQNEAQ (reference sequence).

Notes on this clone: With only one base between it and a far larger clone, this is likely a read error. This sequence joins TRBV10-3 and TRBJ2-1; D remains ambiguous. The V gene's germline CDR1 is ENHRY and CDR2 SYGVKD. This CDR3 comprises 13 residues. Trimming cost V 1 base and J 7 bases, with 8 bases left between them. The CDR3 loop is CAISECAVNEQFF. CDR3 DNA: TGTGCCATCAGTGAGTGCGCGGTGAATGAGCAGTTCTTC.

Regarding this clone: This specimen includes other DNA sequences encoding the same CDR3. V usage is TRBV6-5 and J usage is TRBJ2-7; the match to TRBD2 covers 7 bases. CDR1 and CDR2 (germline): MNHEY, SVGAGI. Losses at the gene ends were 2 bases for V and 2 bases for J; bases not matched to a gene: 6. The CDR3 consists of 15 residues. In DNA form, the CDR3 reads TGTGCCAGCAGTTACAGACTAGCAGCCCCCTACGAGCAGTACGTC. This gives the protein CASSYRLAAPYEQYV.

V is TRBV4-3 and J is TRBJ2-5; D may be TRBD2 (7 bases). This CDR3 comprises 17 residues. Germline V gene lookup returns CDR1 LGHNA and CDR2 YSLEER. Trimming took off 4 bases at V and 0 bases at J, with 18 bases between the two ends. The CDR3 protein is CASSPNLRGRNQETQYF. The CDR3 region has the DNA TGCGCCAGCAGCCCTAATTTGCGGGGGCGAAACCAAGAGACCCAGTACTTC.

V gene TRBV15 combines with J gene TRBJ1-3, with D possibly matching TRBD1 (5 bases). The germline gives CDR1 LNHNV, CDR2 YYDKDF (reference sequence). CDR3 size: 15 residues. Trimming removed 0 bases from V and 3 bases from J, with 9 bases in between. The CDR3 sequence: CATSRDGGIGNTIYF. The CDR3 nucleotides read TGTGCCACCAGCAGAGATGGGGGGATTGGAAACACCATATATTTT.

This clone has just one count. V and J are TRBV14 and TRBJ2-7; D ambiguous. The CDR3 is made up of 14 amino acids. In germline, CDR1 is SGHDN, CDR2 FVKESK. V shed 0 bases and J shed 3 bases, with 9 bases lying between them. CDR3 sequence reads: CASSQENRYYEQYF. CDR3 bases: TGTGCCAGCAGCCAAGAAAACCGCTACTACGAGCAGTACTTC.

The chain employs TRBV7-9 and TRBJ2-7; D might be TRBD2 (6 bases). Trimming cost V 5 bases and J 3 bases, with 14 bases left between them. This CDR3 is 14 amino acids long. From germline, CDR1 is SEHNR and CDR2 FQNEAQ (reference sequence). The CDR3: CASSPGLGDYEQYF. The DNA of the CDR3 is TGTGCCAGCAGCCCGGGACTCGGAGACTACGAGCAGTACTTC. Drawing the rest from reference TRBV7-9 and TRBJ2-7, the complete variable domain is DTGVSQNPRHKITKRGQNVTFRCDPISEHNRLYWYRQTLGQGPEFLTYFQNEAQLEKSRLLSDRFSAERPKGSFSTLEIQRTEQGDSAMYLCASSPGLGDYEQYFGPGTRLTVT.